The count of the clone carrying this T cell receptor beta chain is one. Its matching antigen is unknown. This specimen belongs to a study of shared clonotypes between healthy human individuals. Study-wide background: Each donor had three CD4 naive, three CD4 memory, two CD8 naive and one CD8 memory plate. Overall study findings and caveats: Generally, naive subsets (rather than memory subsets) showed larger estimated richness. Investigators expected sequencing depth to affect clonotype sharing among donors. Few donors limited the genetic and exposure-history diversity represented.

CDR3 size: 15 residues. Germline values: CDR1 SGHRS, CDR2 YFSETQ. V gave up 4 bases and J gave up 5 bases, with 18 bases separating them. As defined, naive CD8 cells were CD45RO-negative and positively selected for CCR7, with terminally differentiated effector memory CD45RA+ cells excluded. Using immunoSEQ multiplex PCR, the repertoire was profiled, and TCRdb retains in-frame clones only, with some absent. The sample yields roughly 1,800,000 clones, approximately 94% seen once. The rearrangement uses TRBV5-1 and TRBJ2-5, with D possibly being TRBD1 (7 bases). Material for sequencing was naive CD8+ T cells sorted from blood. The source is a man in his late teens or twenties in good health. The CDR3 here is CASSPGQPAGETQYF. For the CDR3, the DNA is TGCGCCAGCAGCCCGGGACAGCCCGCGGGGGAGACCCAGTACTTC.